These 21 T cell receptor beta chains share one sample of origin, sequenced in a study of identical twins. One entry per CDR3 protein, called by TCRdb with MiXCR from the 5' RACE reads. The sample lists 600,000 to 800,000 distinct CDR3 sequences, roughly 20% occurring once. These records were also assigned to another study, of T cells expressing NK-cell markers.

The specimen sequenced was PBMCs. The receptors were sampled from a woman younger than 30 in good health.

The chain uses TRBV7-9 and TRBJ2-3; D unresolved. Germline V gene data show CDR1 as SEHNR and CDR2 as FQNEAQ (reference sequence). Trimming stripped 5 bases from V and 4 bases from J, with 13 bases between. There are 14 residues in the CDR3. The CDR3 is CASSPGRPADTQYF. The CDR3 coding sequence is TGTGCCAGCAGCCCGGGTCGACCCGCAGATACGCAGTATTTT.

This clonotype has just a few counts. The V and J genes are TRBV20-1 and TRBJ2-7; unclear D gene. V was trimmed by 6 bases and J by 7 bases, leaving 25 bases between them. The CDR3 is made up of 15 amino acids. Germline V gene data show CDR1 as DFQATT and CDR2 as SNEGSKA (reference sequence). This chain's CDR3 is CSANPLLGPNREQYF. The CDR3 bases are TGCAGTGCCAATCCCCTCCTTGGGCCTAATAGAGAGCAGTACTTC.

This rearrangement joins TRBV7-2 to TRBJ1-5; D is uncertain. Germline V lookup: CDR1 SGHTA, CDR2 FQGNSA. V was clipped by 4 bases and J by 7 bases, with 8 bases between them. This CDR3 spans 12 amino acids. The CDR3 here is CASSWYGQPQHF. DNA for the CDR3: TGTGCCAGCAGCTGGTATGGGCAGCCCCAGCATTTT.

V usage is TRBV10-3 and J usage is TRBJ2-3, with 12 bases aligning to TRBD2. Germline V gives CDR1 ENHRY, CDR2 SYGVKD. J was trimmed by 2 bases and V by 4 bases; bases with no gene match: 10. This CDR3 comprises 18 residues. As DNA, the CDR3 is TGTGCCATCAGTGGGCGGACTAGCGGGATGAAGGACACAGATACGCAGTATTTT. Translation: CAISGRTSGMKDTDTQYF.

This clonotype was picked up a small number of times. This chain uses TRBV20-1 with TRBJ2-3; D is possibly TRBD2 (6 bases). Germline V CDR1 and CDR2: DFQATT, SNEGSKA (reference sequence). The CDR3 runs to 13 residues. The ends were cut back, 3 bases at V and 4 bases at J, with 11 bases in the middle. This CDR3 is CSARGVAADTQYF. The CDR3, as DNA: TGCAGTGCTAGGGGCGTAGCGGCAGATACGCAGTATTTT.

This clonotype occurred a few times. This chain connects TRBV7-9 to TRBJ2-7, with 11 bases fitting TRBD2. The V segment lost 5 bases and the J segment 4 bases; nucleotides outside the gene matches: 7. Germline assignment: CDR1 SEHNR and CDR2 FQNEAQ (reference sequence). The CDR3 sequence is 15 residues long. The CDR3 reads CASSRSSGGAYEQYF. The CDR3 DNA reads TGTGCCAGCAGCCGAAGTAGCGGGGGGGCTTACGAGCAGTACTTC. Based on the CDR3 plus reference TRBV7-9 and TRBJ2-7, the full variable domain is DTGVSQNPRHKITKRGQNVTFRCDPISEHNRLYWYRQTLGQGPEFLTYFQNEAQLEKSRLLSDRFSAERPKGSFSTLEIQRTEQGDSAMYLCASSRSSGGAYEQYFGPGTRLTVT.

In this sample, this clonotype turned up many times. J is TRBJ1-5 and V is TRBV5-8; D unresolved. This CDR3 has 15 amino acids. Germline V gives CDR1 SGHTS, CDR2 YDEGEE. The V gene lost 1 base and the J gene lost 4 bases, with 12 bases spanning the gap. The CDR3 here is CASSLNLGPNQPQHF. The DNA of the CDR3 is TGTGCCAGCAGCTTGAACCTTGGCCCTAATCAGCCCCAGCATTTT.

V is TRBV20-1 and J is TRBJ2-7; D unresolved. The CDR3 has 11 amino acids. V was trimmed by 6 bases and J by 6 bases, leaving 12 bases between them. Germline CDR1 and CDR2: DFQATT and SNEGSKA (reference sequence). CDR3 sequence reads: CSAPLRGEQYF. In DNA form, the CDR3 reads TGCAGTGCCCCTCTTCGTGGCGAGCAGTACTTC.

This clonotype was recorded a few times. The chain has TRBV10-3 and TRBJ1-2, with TRBD1 identical over 10 bases. Trimming took 8 bases from V and 3 from J; bases not matched to a gene: 0. CDR1 ENHRY and CDR2 SYGVKD come from the germline V gene. The CDR3 is made up of 12 amino acids. The CDR3 DNA follows: TGTGCCATCGGACAGGGGGACTATGGCTACACCTTC. As protein: CAIGQGDYGYTF.

A few counts support this clonotype. This sequence joins TRBV20-1 and TRBJ2-2; D may be TRBD1 (6 bases). The germline gives CDR1 DFQATT, CDR2 SNEGSKA (reference sequence). The CDR3 runs 15 residues. V was shortened by 2 bases and J by 1 base, with 11 bases between the two germline ends. The CDR3 sequence: CSARTPGQNTGELFF. The CDR3 region has the DNA TGCAGTGCTAGAACTCCGGGACAGAACACCGGGGAGCTGTTTTTT.

This clonotype was picked up a small number of times. CDR3 sequence: CSASTRGGYTF. The CDR3 nucleotides are TGCAGTGCTAGCACCCGTGGTGGCTACACCTTC. V gene TRBV20-1 combines with J gene TRBJ1-2, with unresolved D. V was clipped by 3 bases and J by 7 bases, with 9 bases between them. Germline CDR1 DFQATT, CDR2 SNEGSKA (reference sequence). This CDR3 has 11 residues.

The sample holds one count of this clonotype. CDR3 coding DNA: TGCGCCAGCCCGCCCGAATGGGGGTACAATGAGCAGTTCTTC. Protein: CASPPEWGYNEQFF. The chain combines TRBV10-2 with TRBJ2-1; D may be TRBD1 or TRBD2 (5 bases each). Trimming took off 8 bases at V and 4 bases at J, with 15 bases between the two ends. Germline V CDR1 and CDR2: WSHSY, SAAADI. The CDR3 runs to 14 residues.

This clonotype was seen more than once but under ten times. CDR3 in amino acids: CASSFNIGGTKETQYF. In DNA form, the CDR3 reads TGTGCCAGCAGTTTTAATATCGGGGGAACTAAAGAGACCCAGTACTTC. V and J are TRBV12-3 or TRBV12-4 and TRBJ2-5, with D tentatively TRBD2 (6 bases). The CDR3 has 16 amino acids. V lost 3 bases and J lost 3, with 17 bases in between.

This clonotype was recorded a few times. The V call is TRBV7-8, the J call TRBJ2-1; 10 positions match TRBD2. The CDR3 runs 17 residues. The V gene's germline CDR1 is SGHVS and CDR2 FQNEAQ. Germline trimming cut 5 bases from V and 4 bases from J; bases unmatched to any gene: 11. The CDR3 DNA is TGTGCCAGCAGCCTGGAGGAGGGACTAGCGAGGTACAATGAGCAGTTCTTC. Its protein product is CASSLEEGLARYNEQFF.

This clonotype occurred a few times. V and J are TRBV5-1 and TRBJ1-4; D is perhaps TRBD1 (5 bases). The germline CDR1 and CDR2 sequences are SGHRS and YFSETQ. This CDR3 has 14 amino acids. The V end was cut by 2 bases, the J end by 8 bases, with 13 bases between. The DNA of the CDR3 is TGCGCCAGCAGCTTAAATCGGGGCGGAGAAAAACTGTTTTTT. Its protein product is CASSLNRGGEKLFF.

The rearrangement joins TRBV20-1 to TRBJ2-5; tentatively, D is TRBD1 (6 bases). Per germline, CDR1 DFQATT and CDR2 SNEGSKA (reference sequence). CDR3 size: 16 residues. Trimming cost V 6 bases and J 0 bases, with 20 bases left between them. The CDR3 nucleotides read TGCAGTGCCCTACCCCCAGGGGCTTCGTACCAAGAGACCCAGTACTTC. Its translation is CSALPPGASYQETQYF.

The chain combines TRBV5-1 with TRBJ2-3, with D maybe TRBD2 (6 bases). Germline V gene lookup returns CDR1 SGHRS and CDR2 YFSETQ. Trimming cost V 5 bases and J 3 bases, with 19 bases left between them. This CDR3 comprises 16 residues. The CDR3 sequence is CASRTGLPGLTDTQYF. CDR3 nucleotides: TGCGCCAGCAGAACGGGACTCCCGGGATTAACAGATACGCAGTATTTT.

This clonotype has just a few counts. J is TRBJ2-4 and V is TRBV12-3 or TRBV12-4; a possible D gene is TRBD1 (6 bases). V was clipped by 6 bases and J by 8 bases, with 11 bases between them. CDR3 length: 12 residues. The CDR3 loop is CASRWTDHIQYF. CDR3 bases: TGTGCCAGCAGATGGACAGATCACATTCAGTACTTC.

This chain uses TRBV7-9 with TRBJ2-5, with D hard to call. Germline CDR1 is SEHNR and CDR2 is FQNEAQ (reference sequence). This CDR3 contains 14 residues. Trimming shortened V by 4 bases and J by 2 bases, and 11 bases separated the two germline ends. The CDR3 DNA sequence: TGTGCCAGCAGCTCCCTTATTGAGCAAGAGACCCAGTACTTC. Protein sequence: CASSSLIEQETQYF. Supplemented by reference TRBV7-9 and TRBJ2-5, the full variable domain reads DTGVSQNPRHKITKRGQNVTFRCDPISEHNRLYWYRQTLGQGPEFLTYFQNEAQLEKSRLLSDRFSAERPKGSFSTLEIQRTEQGDSAMYLCASSSLIEQETQYFGPGTRLLVL.

This clonotype was seen at least ten times. The chain recombines TRBV7-9 with TRBJ2-1; no firm D call. CDR3 size: 13 residues. The V gene lost 5 bases and the J gene lost 2 bases, with 7 bases spanning the gap. Germline V gene data show CDR1 as SEHNR and CDR2 as FQNEAQ (reference sequence). CDR3 in amino acids: CASSLDTYNEQFF. The CDR3 nucleotides read TGTGCCAGCAGCCTGGATACCTACAATGAGCAGTTCTTC.

This clonotype was observed a handful of times. The V gene is TRBV7-9, the J gene TRBJ2-1, with 12 bases that match TRBD1. The CDR3 runs to 16 residues. The ends lost 3 bases at V and 7 bases at J; junction bases unmatched: 7. Germline assignment: CDR1 SEHNR and CDR2 FQNEAQ (reference sequence). The CDR3 DNA follows: TGTGCCAGCAGCTTCAGGGACAGGGGGCGCGCGAATGAGCAGTTCTTC. Translated, it gives CASSFRDRGRANEQFF.